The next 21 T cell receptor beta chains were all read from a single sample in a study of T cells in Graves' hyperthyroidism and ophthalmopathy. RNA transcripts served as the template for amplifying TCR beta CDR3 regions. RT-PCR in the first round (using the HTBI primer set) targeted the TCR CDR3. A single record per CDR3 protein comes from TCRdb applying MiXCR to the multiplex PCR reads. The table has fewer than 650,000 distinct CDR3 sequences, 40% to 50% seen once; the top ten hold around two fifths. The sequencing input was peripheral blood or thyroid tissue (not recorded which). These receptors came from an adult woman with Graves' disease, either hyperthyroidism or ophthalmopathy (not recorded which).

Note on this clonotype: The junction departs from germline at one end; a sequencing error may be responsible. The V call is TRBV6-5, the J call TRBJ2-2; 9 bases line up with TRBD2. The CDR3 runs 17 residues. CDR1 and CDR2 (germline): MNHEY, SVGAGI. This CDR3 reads CAISYPASGANTGELFF. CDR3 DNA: TGTGCCATCAGTTACCCGGCTAGCGGGGCGAACACCGGGGAGCTGTTTTTT.

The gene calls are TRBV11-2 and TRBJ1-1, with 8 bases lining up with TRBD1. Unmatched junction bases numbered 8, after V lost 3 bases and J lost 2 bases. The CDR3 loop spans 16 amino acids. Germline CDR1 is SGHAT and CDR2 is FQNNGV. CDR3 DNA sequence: TGTGCCAGCAGCTTGGCCGCGGACAGGGTCAACACTGAAGCTTTCTTT. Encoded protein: CASSLAADRVNTEAFF.

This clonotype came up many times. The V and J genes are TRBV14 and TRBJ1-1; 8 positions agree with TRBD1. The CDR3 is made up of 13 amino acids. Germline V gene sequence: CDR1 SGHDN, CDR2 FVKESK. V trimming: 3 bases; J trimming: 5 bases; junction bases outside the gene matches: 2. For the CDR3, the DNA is TGTGCCAGCAGCCAGGACAGGGATACTGAAGCTTTCTTT. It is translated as CASSQDRDTEAFF.

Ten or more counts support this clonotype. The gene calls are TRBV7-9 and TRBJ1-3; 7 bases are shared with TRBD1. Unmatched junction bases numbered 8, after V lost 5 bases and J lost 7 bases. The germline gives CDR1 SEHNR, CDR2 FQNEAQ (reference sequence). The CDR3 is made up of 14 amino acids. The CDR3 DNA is TGTGCCAGCAGCAGCGGACAGGTTGGGAACACCATATATTTT. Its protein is CASSSGQVGNTIYF.

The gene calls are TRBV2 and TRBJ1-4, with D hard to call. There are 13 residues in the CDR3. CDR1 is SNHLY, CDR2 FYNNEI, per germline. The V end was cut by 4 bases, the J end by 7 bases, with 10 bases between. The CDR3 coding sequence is TGTGCCAGCAGTGTAAGAGGACCTGAAAAACTGTTTTTT. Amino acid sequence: CASSVRGPEKLFF.

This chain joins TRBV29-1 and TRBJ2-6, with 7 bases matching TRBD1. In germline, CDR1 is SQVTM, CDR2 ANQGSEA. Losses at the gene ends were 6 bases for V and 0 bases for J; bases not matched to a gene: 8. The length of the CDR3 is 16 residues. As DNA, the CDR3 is TGCAGCGTAGGGTACGGGACAGCCTCTGGGGCCAACGTCCTGACTTTC. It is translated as CSVGYGTASGANVLTF.

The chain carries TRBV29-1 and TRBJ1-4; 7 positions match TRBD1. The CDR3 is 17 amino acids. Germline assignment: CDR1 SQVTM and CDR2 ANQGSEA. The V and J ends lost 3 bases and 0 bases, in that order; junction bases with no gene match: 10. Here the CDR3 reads CSVEMPGTESTNEKLFF. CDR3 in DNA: TGCAGCGTTGAGATGCCCGGGACAGAGTCAACTAATGAAAAACTGTTTTTT. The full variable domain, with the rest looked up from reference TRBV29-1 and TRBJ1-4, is SAVISQKPSRDICQRGTSLTIQCQVDSQVTMMFWYRQQPGQSLTLIATANQGSEATYESGFVIDKFPISRPNLTFSTLTVSNMSPEDSSIYLCSVEMPGTESTNEKLFFGSGTQLSVL.

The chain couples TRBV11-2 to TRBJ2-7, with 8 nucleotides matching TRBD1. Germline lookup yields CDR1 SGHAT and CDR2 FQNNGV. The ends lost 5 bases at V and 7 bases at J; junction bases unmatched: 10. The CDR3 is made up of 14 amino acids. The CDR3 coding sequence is TGTGCCAGCAGCCAAGCGGCCAGGGGGCGGGAGCAGTACTTC. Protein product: CASSQAARGREQYF.

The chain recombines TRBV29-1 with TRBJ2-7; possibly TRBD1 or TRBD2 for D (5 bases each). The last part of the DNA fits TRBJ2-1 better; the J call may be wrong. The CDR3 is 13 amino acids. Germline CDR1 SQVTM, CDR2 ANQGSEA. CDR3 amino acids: CSVAGTPWNEQFF. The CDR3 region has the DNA TGCAGCGTAGCCGGGACCCCGTGGAATGAGCAGTTCTTC.

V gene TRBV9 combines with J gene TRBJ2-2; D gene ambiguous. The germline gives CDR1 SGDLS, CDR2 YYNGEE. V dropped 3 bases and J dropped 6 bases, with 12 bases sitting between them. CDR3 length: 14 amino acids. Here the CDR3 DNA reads TGTGCCAGCAGCGGTGTCACAGACCCCGGGGAGCTGTTTTTT. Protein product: CASSGVTDPGELFF.

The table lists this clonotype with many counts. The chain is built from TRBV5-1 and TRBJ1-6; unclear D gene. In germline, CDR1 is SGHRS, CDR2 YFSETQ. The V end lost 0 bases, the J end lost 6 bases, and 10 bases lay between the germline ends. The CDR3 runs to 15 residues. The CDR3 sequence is CASSLDLSTNSPLHF. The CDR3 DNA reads TGCGCCAGCAGCTTGGACTTAAGCACTAATTCACCCCTCCACTTT.

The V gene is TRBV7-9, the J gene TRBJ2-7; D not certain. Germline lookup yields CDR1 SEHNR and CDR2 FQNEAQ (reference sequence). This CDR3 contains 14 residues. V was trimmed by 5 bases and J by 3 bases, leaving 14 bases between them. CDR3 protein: CASSPDLDYYEQYF. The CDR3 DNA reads TGTGCCAGCAGCCCCGACTTGGATTACTACGAGCAGTACTTC.

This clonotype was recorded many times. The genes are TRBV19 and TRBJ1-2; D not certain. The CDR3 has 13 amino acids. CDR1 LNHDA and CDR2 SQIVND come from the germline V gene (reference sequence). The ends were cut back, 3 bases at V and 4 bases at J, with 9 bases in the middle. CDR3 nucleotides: TGTGCCAGTAGTATTGGTCAGCGCTATGGCTACACCTTC. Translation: CASSIGQRYGYTF.

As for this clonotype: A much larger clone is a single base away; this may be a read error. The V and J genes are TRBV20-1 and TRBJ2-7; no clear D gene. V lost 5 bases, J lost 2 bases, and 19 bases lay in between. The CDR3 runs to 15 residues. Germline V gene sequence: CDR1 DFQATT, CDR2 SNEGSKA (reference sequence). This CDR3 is CSAPKGKGITYEQYF. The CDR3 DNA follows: TGCAGTGCTCCCAAGGGCAAGGGAATCACCTACGAGCAGTACTTC.

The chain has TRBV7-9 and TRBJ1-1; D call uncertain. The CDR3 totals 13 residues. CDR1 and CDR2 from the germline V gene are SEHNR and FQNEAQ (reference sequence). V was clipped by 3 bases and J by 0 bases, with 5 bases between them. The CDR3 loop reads CASSLFLNTEAFF. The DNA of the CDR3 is TGTGCCAGCAGCTTGTTTTTGAACACTGAAGCTTTCTTT. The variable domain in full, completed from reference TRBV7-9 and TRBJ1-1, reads DTGVSQNPRHKITKRGQNVTFRCDPISEHNRLYWYRQTLGQGPEFLTYFQNEAQLEKSRLLSDRFSAERPKGSFSTLEIQRTEQGDSAMYLCASSLFLNTEAFFGQGTRLTVV.

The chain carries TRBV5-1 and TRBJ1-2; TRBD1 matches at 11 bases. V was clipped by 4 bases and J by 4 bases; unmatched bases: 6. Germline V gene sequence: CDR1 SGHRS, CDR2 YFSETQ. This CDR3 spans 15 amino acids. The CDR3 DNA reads TGCGCCAGCAGCCCGCGGGGGACAGGGGGCTATGGCTACACCTTC. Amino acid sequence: CASSPRGTGGYGYTF.

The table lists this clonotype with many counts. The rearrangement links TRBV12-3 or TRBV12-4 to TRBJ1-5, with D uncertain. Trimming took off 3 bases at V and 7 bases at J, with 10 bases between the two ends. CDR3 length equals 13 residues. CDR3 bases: TGTGCCAGCAGTTTGTCGTCTGGGCAGCCCCAGCATTTT. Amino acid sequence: CASSLSSGQPQHF.

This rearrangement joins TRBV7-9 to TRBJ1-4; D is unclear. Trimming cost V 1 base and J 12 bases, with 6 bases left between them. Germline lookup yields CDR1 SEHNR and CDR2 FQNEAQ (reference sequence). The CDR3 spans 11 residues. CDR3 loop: CASSLVEELFF. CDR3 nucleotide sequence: TGTGCCAGCAGCTTAGTAGAGGAACTGTTTTTT.

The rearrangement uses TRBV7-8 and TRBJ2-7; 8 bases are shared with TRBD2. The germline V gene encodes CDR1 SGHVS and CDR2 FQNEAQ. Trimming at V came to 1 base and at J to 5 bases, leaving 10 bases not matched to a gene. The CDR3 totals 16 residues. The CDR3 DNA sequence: TGTGCCAGCAGCTTAGGTCCATCGGGGGGGGCCAACGAGCAGTACTTC. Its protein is CASSLGPSGGANEQYF.

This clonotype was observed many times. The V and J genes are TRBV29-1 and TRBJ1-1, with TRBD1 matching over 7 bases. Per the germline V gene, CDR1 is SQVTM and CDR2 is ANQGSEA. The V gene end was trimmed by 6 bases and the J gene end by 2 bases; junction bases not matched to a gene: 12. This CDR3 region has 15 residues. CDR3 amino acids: CSVRTGTAYNTEAFF. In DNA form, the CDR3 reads TGCAGCGTACGAACCGGGACAGCCTATAACACTGAAGCTTTCTTT.

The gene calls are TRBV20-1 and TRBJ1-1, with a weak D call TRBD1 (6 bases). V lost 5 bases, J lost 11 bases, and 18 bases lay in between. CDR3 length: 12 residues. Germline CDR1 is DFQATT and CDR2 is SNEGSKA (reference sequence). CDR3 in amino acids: CSAYTRDQGAFF. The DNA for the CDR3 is TGCAGTGCTTATACCCGGGATCAGGGGGCTTTCTTT.